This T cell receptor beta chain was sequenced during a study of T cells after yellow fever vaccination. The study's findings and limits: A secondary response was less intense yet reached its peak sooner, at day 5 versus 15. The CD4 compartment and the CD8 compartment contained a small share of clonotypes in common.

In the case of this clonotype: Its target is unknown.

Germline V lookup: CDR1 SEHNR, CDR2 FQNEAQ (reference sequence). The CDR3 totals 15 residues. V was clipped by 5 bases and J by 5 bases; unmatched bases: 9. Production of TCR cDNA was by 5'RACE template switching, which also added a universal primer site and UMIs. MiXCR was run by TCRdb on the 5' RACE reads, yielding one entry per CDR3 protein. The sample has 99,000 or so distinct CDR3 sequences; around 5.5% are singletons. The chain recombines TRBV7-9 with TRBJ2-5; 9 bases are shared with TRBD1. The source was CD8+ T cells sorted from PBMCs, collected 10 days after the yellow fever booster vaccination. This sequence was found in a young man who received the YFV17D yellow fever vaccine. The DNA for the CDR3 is TGTGCCAGCAGCCAAGCGCGGACAGGGGACGAGACCCAGTACTTC. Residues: CASSQARTGDETQYF.